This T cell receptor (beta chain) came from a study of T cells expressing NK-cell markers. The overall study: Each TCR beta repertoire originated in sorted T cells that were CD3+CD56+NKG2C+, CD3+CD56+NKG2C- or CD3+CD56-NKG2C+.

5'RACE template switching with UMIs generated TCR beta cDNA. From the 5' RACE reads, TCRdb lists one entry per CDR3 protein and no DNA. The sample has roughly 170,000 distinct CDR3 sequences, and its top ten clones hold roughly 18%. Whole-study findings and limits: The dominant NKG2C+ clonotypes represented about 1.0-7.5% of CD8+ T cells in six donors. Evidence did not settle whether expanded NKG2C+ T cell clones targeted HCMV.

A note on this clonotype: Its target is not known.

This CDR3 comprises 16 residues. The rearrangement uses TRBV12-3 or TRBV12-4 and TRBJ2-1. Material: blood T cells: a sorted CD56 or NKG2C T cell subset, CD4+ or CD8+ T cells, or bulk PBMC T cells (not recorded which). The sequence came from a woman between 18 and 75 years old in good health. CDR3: CASSLEPFRSYNEQFF.